This TCR beta chain was sequenced for a study of coeliac disease. Worth noting for this clone: Its antigen is unknown.

TCRdb's table, derived via immunoSEQ multiplex PCR, lists solely in-frame clones and lacks some. Of approximately 8,500 clones listed, 57% are singletons. General study findings and limits: Lower clonality than controls marked TRB and TRG repertoires from active celiac intraepithelial and lamina propria samples.

V lost 5 bases, J lost 5 bases, and 6 bases stayed unmatched. Germline CDR1 is PRHDT and CDR2 is FYEKMQ (reference sequence). The CDR3 length is 15 residues. The sample was intraepithelial lymphocytes from the gut. The receptor's source is an older woman with celiac disease. The V and J genes are TRBV13 and TRBJ2-5, with 12 positions matching TRBD2. The CDR3 DNA is TGTGCCAGCAGCCAACTAGCGGGGGGCGGGGAGACCCAGTACTTC. As protein: CASSQLAGGGETQYF.